Below are 25 T cell receptor beta chains sequenced from a single sample in a study of T cell clonality in common variable immunodeficiency. Using immunoSEQ multiplex PCR, the repertoire was profiled, and TCRdb retains in-frame clones only, with some absent. The sample holds tens of thousands of clones, and no clone turns up only once. The source material was peripheral blood mononuclear cells. Source of these receptors: a person aged 18-69 years in good health.

Many counts were recorded for this clone. Read sequence stops 3 residues before the CDR3 end, and the germline J gene provides the missing end. The J gene is TRBJ2-1, the V gene TRBV27, with 8 positions matching TRBD2. CDR1 MNHEY and CDR2 SMNVEV come from the germline V gene (reference sequence). There are 16 residues in the CDR3. Unmatched junction bases numbered 10, after V lost 5 bases and J lost 4 bases. CDR3: CASSHSAGDGYNEQFF. CDR3 DNA (partial): TGTGCCAGCAGTCATTCAGCGGGGGACGGATACAATGAG.

The sample holds many counts of this clone. The CDR3 extends 3 residues past the end of the read, so its final part is completed from the germline J gene. The chain is built from TRBV20-1 and TRBJ2-3; 9 bases match TRBD2. The CDR3 runs 17 residues. Germline V lookup: CDR1 DFQATT, CDR2 SNEGSKA (reference sequence). With V trimmed by 6 bases and J by 4 bases, 17 bases remained unmatched. The sequenced CDR3 bases are TGCAGTGCGGCCGTCGGACCTTGGACTAGCGAAGCAGATACG. Translating gives CSAAVGPWTSEADT. The whole CDR3 is CSAAVGPWTSEADTQYF.

There are a few counts of this clone. A far larger clone differs by one base, so this is likely a read error. The CDR3 end falls 3 residues outside the read, so it is completed with the germline J gene. The chain carries TRBV19 and TRBJ2-3, with 14 bases that match TRBD2. Germline values: CDR1 LNHDA, CDR2 SQIVND (reference sequence). CDR3 length: 16 amino acids. The CDR3: CATSSGLAGGSDTQYF. Partial CDR3 DNA: TGTGCCACTAGTTCAGGACTAGCGGGAGGCTCCGATACG.

This clone was detected many times. Sequencing ends 3 residues short of the CDR3 end; the germline J gene provides the rest. The chain links TRBV5-1 to TRBJ2-2; weak D call: TRBD2 (5 bases). Germline V gene data show CDR1 as SGHRS and CDR2 as YFSETQ. The CDR3 totals 15 residues. Incomplete CDR3 DNA: TGCGCCAGCAGCAGCGGACGGTCAACTAATGAAAAG. This translates into CASSSGRSTNEK. The CDR3 in its entirety is CASSSGRSTNEKLFF.

This clone was recorded many times. The missing CDR3 end, 3 residues past where the read stops, is filled in from the germline J gene. The rearrangement joins TRBV19 to TRBJ2-7; tentatively, D is TRBD1 (6 bases). The CDR3 is made up of 16 amino acids. Trimming left V 5 bases short and J 1 base short, with 18 bases between. The germline V gene encodes CDR1 LNHDA and CDR2 SQIVND (reference sequence). CDR3 protein: CASSPPYGTTSYEQYF. Incomplete CDR3 DNA: TGTGCCAGTAGTCCCCCTTACGGGACAACTTCCTACGAG.

This clone occurred a few times. The read ends 3 residues early relative to the CDR3; the germline J gene fills the gap. This chain links TRBV19 with TRBJ2-2, with a weak D call TRBD1 (6 bases). The V gene's germline CDR1 is LNHDA and CDR2 SQIVND (reference sequence). CDR3 length: 14 amino acids. The CDR3 loop is CASRPLGAFEKLFF. The covered CDR3 bases are TGTGCCAGTAGACCCCTGGGGGCGTTTGAAAAG.

Regarding this clone: The read ends 3 residues before the CDR3 terminus; that terminus is restored from the germline J gene. The chain combines TRBV19 with TRBJ2-5, with 8 bases matching TRBD2. Trimming at V came to 5 bases and at J to 4 bases, leaving 3 bases not matched to a gene. The CDR3 has 13 amino acids. The germline V gene has CDR1 LNHDA and CDR2 SQIVND (reference sequence). CDR3 bases read: TGTGCCAGTAGTTCCGGGGGGGTAGAGACC. Protein sequence: CASSSGGVET. The full CDR3 protein is CASSSGGVETQYF.

This clone was picked up many times. Read coverage stops 3 residues before the CDR3 terminus; the germline J gene supplies the remainder. The rearrangement uses TRBV29-1 and TRBJ2-3; the match to TRBD2 covers 9 bases. V was pared by 4 bases and J by 5 bases, with 1 base of the junction left unmatched. The CDR3 sequence is 12 residues long. Germline lookup yields CDR1 SQVTM and CDR2 ANQGSEA. The CDR3 DNA, read in part, is TGCAGCGTTGCGCGGGAGGGAGATACG. Translated: CSVAREGDT. The complete CDR3 reads CSVAREGDTQYF.

Comments on this clone: The sequenced fragment ends 3 residues before the CDR3 boundary, so the rest is inferred from the germline J gene. The J gene is TRBJ2-4, the V gene TRBV7-2; perhaps TRBD2 as D (6 bases). CDR3 size: 15 residues. Looked up from germline, CDR1 is SGHTA and CDR2 is FQGNSA. The CDR3 sequence: CASSLTPLGGDGQYF. The sequenced part of the CDR3 DNA is TGTGCCAGCAGCTTAACCCCCTTAGGCGGGGACGGT.

In this sample, this clone turned up many times. The read stops 3 residues short of the end of the CDR3; the missing end is completed from the germline J gene. The chain links TRBV20-1 to TRBJ2-7; D may be TRBD1 or TRBD2 (7 bases each). Germline values: CDR1 DFQATT, CDR2 SNEGSKA (reference sequence). The length of the CDR3 is 14 residues. Trimming took 6 bases from V and 3 from J, leaving 18 bases between them. The CDR3 loop is CSATGGQVNYEQYF. CDR3 bases read: TGCAGTGCAACGGGAGGACAGGTGAACTACGAG.

This clone was detected many times. Read data end 3 residues before the CDR3 end; the end is taken from the germline J gene. The chain employs TRBV5-1 and TRBJ2-3, with 9 bases aligning to TRBD2. This CDR3 has 15 residues. Germline-derived CDR1 and CDR2 are SGHRS and YFSETQ. V shed 4 bases and J 6 bases; nucleotides not matched to a gene: 9. The CDR3 sequence: CASSVLAGISDTQYF. CDR3 bases read: TGCGCCAGCAGCGTCCTAGCGGGAATATCCGATACG.

This clone showed up many times. The read is 3 residues too short to cover the CDR3 end, so that end is filled in from the germline J gene. The V call is TRBV7-2, the J call TRBJ2-7; TRBD1 is a possible D gene (5 bases). Per the germline V gene, CDR1 is SGHTA and CDR2 is FQGNSA. V was shortened by 3 bases and J by 2 bases, with 8 bases between the two germline ends. The CDR3 length is 13 residues. The sequenced part of the CDR3 DNA is TGTGCCAGCAGCTTCCGACAGACCTACGAG. Amino acids: CASSFRQTYE. The complete CDR3 protein is CASSFRQTYEQYF.

This clone was seen repeatedly, ten times or more. Read sequence stops 3 residues before the CDR3 end, and the germline J gene provides the missing end. The V and J genes are TRBV19 and TRBJ2-1; 10 bases line up with TRBD2. Germline V gene lookup returns CDR1 LNHDA and CDR2 SQIVND (reference sequence). The CDR3 is made up of 13 amino acids. Trimming removed 4 bases from V and 8 bases from J; junction bases left unmatched: 2. The DNA read from the CDR3 is TGTGCCAGTAGTACCCTAGCGGGAGATGAG. Its protein is CASSTLAGDE. The whole CDR3 sequence reads CASSTLAGDEQFF.

This clone was seen repeatedly, ten times or more. The read gets to within 3 residues of the CDR3 end, and the germline J gene fills in the rest. The V call is TRBV12-3 or TRBV12-4, the J call TRBJ2-5, with 10 bases identical to TRBD1. The length of the CDR3 is 13 residues. Unmatched junction bases numbered 2, after V lost 6 bases and J lost 4 bases. The CDR3 DNA, read in part, is TGTGCCAGCAGAAGGACAGGGGGAGAGACC. This sequence encodes CASRRTGGET. The full-length CDR3 reads as CASRRTGGETQYF.

This clone was seen many times. Coverage ceases 3 residues before the CDR3 finishes, and the germline J gene fills in the end. This sequence joins TRBV2 and TRBJ1-2; 8 bases are shared with TRBD1. Germline assignment: CDR1 SNHLY and CDR2 FYNNEI. The ends lost 6 bases at V and 4 bases at J; junction bases unmatched: 4. This CDR3 spans 13 amino acids. The chain's CDR3 is CASSQGASYGYTF. The DNA read from the CDR3 is TGTGCCAGCAGCCAGGGGGCGTCCTATGGC.

The sample holds many counts of this clone. Read coverage stops 3 residues before the CDR3 terminus; the germline J gene supplies the remainder. The chain has TRBV14 and TRBJ2-4, with TRBD2 matching 13 bases. J lost 0 bases, V lost 1 base, and 6 bases had no gene match. The CDR3 spans 19 residues. The germline V gene has CDR1 SGHDN and CDR2 FVKESK. Incomplete CDR3 DNA: TGTGCCAGCAGCCAAGGACTAGCGGGGGGAGGTGTAGCCAAAAACATT. This encodes CASSQGLAGGGVAKNI. In full, the CDR3 reads CASSQGLAGGGVAKNIQYF.

In its sample, this clone was seen many times. Read coverage stops 3 residues before the CDR3 terminus; the germline J gene supplies the remainder. This chain joins TRBV20-1 and TRBJ2-3; D might be TRBD1 (6 bases). Trimming took 2 bases from V and 5 from J, leaving 23 bases between them. CDR1 and CDR2 (germline): DFQATT, SNEGSKA (reference sequence). The CDR3 totals 17 residues. CDR3: CSARPRGAGAWGDTQYF. CDR3 DNA, as far as it was read: TGCAGTGCTAGACCTAGGGGTGCAGGGGCTTGGGGAGATACG.

On this clone itself: From the germline J gene comes the end of the CDR3, since the read stops 3 residues before it. The chain uses TRBV7-9 and TRBJ1-2; possible D gene TRBD1, 5 bases. Germline V gives CDR1 SEHNR, CDR2 FQNEAQ (reference sequence). The CDR3 consists of 14 residues. Partial CDR3 DNA: TGTGCCAGCAGCCCGGGGACTAACCCTCACGAC. Protein: CASSPGTNPHD. The whole CDR3 sequence reads CASSPGTNPHDYTF. Together with reference TRBV7-9 and TRBJ1-2, the CDR3 gives the full variable domain: DTGVSQNPRHKITKRGQNVTFRCDPISEHNRLYWYRQTLGQGPEFLTYFQNEAQLEKSRLLSDRFSAERPKGSFSTLEIQRTEQGDSAMYLCASSPGTNPHDYTFGSGTRLTVV.

This clone was counted many times. The read is 3 residues too short to cover the CDR3 end, so that end is filled in from the germline J gene. This chain connects TRBV7-3 to TRBJ2-5, with D tentatively TRBD1 (5 bases). Looked up from germline, CDR1 is SGHTA and CDR2 is FQGTGA. Trimming removed 3 bases from V and 5 bases from J, with 10 bases in between. This CDR3 spans 13 amino acids. CDR3 bases read: TGTGCCAGCAGCTTTCAGGGTGACGAGACC. It translates to CASSFQGDET. The CDR3 reads in full as CASSFQGDETQYF. The full variable domain, completed using reference TRBV7-3 and TRBJ2-5, is GAGVSQTPSNKVTEKGKYVELRCDPISGHTALYWYRQSLGQGPEFLIYFQGTGAADDSGLPNDRFFAVRPEGSVSTLKIQRTERGDSAVYLCASSFQGDETQYFGPGTRLLVL.

Many counts were recorded for this clone. The read ends 3 residues before the CDR3 terminus; that terminus is restored from the germline J gene. The genes are TRBV7-3 and TRBJ1-1; D is perhaps TRBD1 (6 bases). The V gene lost 0 bases and the J gene lost 3 bases, with 8 bases spanning the gap. The CDR3 loop spans 14 amino acids. The germline CDR1 and CDR2 sequences are SGHTA and FQGTGA. The sequenced CDR3 bases are TGTGCCAGCAGCTTAACAGGGGGGGACACTGAA. This codes for CASSLTGGDTE. The whole CDR3 sequence reads CASSLTGGDTEAFF.

At least ten counts were recorded for this clone. Read sequence stops 3 residues before the CDR3 end, and the germline J gene provides the missing end. The chain joins TRBV19 to TRBJ1-2; D possibly corresponds to TRBD1 (5 bases). The CDR3 is made up of 14 amino acids. CDR1 is LNHDA and CDR2 is SQIVND in the germline V gene (reference sequence). The V and J ends lost 7 bases and 5 bases respectively, with 17 bases between them. This CDR3 is CASTAEGRGYGYTF. The covered CDR3 bases are TGTGCCAGTACCGCGGAAGGGCGGGGGTATGGC.

This clone was seen more than once but under ten times. The sequence runs out 3 residues before the end of the CDR3; the remainder is reconstructed from the germline J gene. V and J are TRBV7-6 and TRBJ1-2; D possibly corresponds to TRBD1 (6 bases). CDR1 is SGHVS, CDR2 FNYEAQ, per germline. The CDR3 is made up of 17 amino acids. The chain's CDR3 is CASSVEQGGISWDDYTF. The part of the CDR3 DNA that was read is TGTGCCAGCAGCGTGGAACAGGGCGGGATTAGCTGGGATGAC.

This clone has a handful of counts. The read ends 3 residues shy of where the CDR3 ends; the end is completed using the germline J gene. The chain couples TRBV7-6 to TRBJ1-2; D may be TRBD1 (6 bases). Per the germline V gene, CDR1 is SGHVS and CDR2 is FNYEAQ. The CDR3 covers 17 residues. The covered CDR3 bases are TGTGCCAGCAGCGTAAACTTAGGACAGTACTCTCCAGATACC. Its protein product is CASSVNLGQYSPDT. The full-length CDR3 reads as CASSVNLGQYSPDTYTF. Complete variable domain (other parts from reference TRBV7-6 and TRBJ1-2): GAGVSQSPRYKVTKRGQDVALRCDPISGHVSLYWYRQALGQGPEFLTYFNYEAQQDKSGLPNDRFSAERPEGSISTLTIQRTEQRDSAMYRCASSVNLGQYSPDTYTFGSGTRLTVV.

This clone was observed many times. The read finishes 3 residues shy of the CDR3 end, and the germline J gene is used to complete it. The rearrangement links TRBV18 to TRBJ1-2, with 9 bases lining up with TRBD1. Looked up from germline, CDR1 is KGHSH and CDR2 is LQKENI. The J segment lost 2 bases and the V segment lost 3 bases, leaving 1 base of the junction unmatched. The CDR3 has 14 amino acids. The CDR3 loop is CASSPGQGNYGYTF. The covered CDR3 bases are TGTGCCAGCTCACCGGGACAGGGAAACTATGGC. The full variable domain, completed using reference TRBV18 and TRBJ1-2, is NAGVMQNPRHLVRRRGQEARLRCSPMKGHSHVYWYRQLPEEGLKFMVYLQKENIIDESGMPKERFSAEFPKEGPSILRIQQVVRGDSAAYFCASSPGQGNYGYTFGSGTRLTVV.

This clone occurred many times. Read data end 3 residues before the CDR3 end; the end is taken from the germline J gene. The chain links TRBV19 to TRBJ1-2, with 8 bases lining up with TRBD1. CDR3 length: 14 amino acids. The ends lost 6 bases at V and 4 bases at J; junction bases unmatched: 7. Germline CDR1 and CDR2: LNHDA and SQIVND (reference sequence). The CDR3 bases that were read are TGTGCCAGTAGCCTTACAGGGGGGACCTATGGC. It translates to CASSLTGGTYG. In full, the CDR3 is CASSLTGGTYGYTF. The whole variable domain, filled in from reference TRBV19 and TRBJ1-2, reads DGGITQSPKYLFRKEGQNVTLSCEQNLNHDAMYWYRQDPGQGLRLIYYSQIVNDFQKGDIAEGYSVSREKKESFPLTVTSAQKNPTAFYLCASSLTGGTYGYTFGSGTRLTVV.